One and the same sample provided the 11 T cell receptor beta chains below, sequenced in a study of human T cells and chemical hapten exposure. Documented time point: pre-sensitization, week 0. Indicated treatment: therapeutic diphenylcyclopropenone sensitization with weekly scalp DPC. MiXCR, applied by TCRdb to the RACE reads, yields one record per CDR3 protein. Among 150,000 to 200,000 distinct CDR3 sequences, more than 25% were seen once, and the ten largest hold less than 3%. Sequenced here: whole blood, sampled in connection with sensitization to the hapten diphenylcyclopropenone (DPC). These receptors all stem from a woman younger than 45 with alopecia areata. Some clones in this sample may be carry-over from other donors' samples.

The rearrangement uses TRBV30 and TRBJ2-1; D gene unclear. Between the trimmed V and J ends, which lost 3 bases and 6 bases, there was a span of 21 bases. The CDR3 is 16 residues long. In germline, CDR1 is GTSNPN, CDR2 SVGIG (reference sequence). The CDR3, as DNA: TGTGCCTGGAGCGTCTCACGACAAGGTTTGGGCAATGAGCAGTTCTTC. Encoded protein: CAWSVSRQGLGNEQFF.

This clonotype was picked up a small number of times. The chain combines TRBV28 with TRBJ2-1; a possible D gene is TRBD2 (6 bases). In germline, CDR1 is MDHEN, CDR2 SYDVKM. CDR3 length equals 13 residues. V gave up 11 bases and J gave up 8 bases, with 19 bases separating them. The CDR3 DNA follows: TGTGCCGGCGCGCTCGGAGGGGCCGATGAGCAGTTCTTC. Protein: CAGALGGADEQFF.

The chain recombines TRBV29-1 with TRBJ2-1; D is uncertain. Per germline, CDR1 SQVTM and CDR2 ANQGSEA. V gave up 7 bases and J gave up 0 bases, with 16 bases separating them. CDR3 length: 15 residues. The CDR3 is CSGWGGVSSYNEQFF. The CDR3 region has the DNA TGCAGCGGTTGGGGTGGGGTTAGCTCCTACAATGAGCAGTTCTTC.

The CDR3 sequence: CASSESAGLNTEAFF. The CDR3 nucleotides read TGTGCCAGCAGTGAATCGGCGGGATTGAACACTGAAGCTTTCTTT. The chain recombines TRBV2 with TRBJ1-1; D gene unclear. Germline V gene lookup returns CDR1 SNHLY and CDR2 FYNNEI. The CDR3 has 15 amino acids. Trimming stripped 2 bases from V and 0 bases from J, with 10 bases between. Full variable domain (missing parts from reference TRBV2 and TRBJ1-1): EPEVTQTPSHQVTQMGQEVILRCVPISNHLYFYWYRQILGQKVEFLVSFYNNEISEKSEIFDDQFSVERPDGSNFTLKIRSTKLEDSAMYFCASSESAGLNTEAFFGQGTRLTVV.

V is TRBV15 and J is TRBJ2-1, with TRBD1 matching 9 bases. Trimming cost V 1 base and J 7 bases; bases outside gene matches: 5. Germline loops: CDR1 LNHNV, CDR2 YYDKDF (reference sequence). CDR3 size: 15 residues. CDR3 sequence: CATSRAGTGRNEQFF. CDR3 nucleotides: TGTGCCACCAGCAGAGCGGGGACAGGGAGGAATGAGCAGTTCTTC. Complete variable domain (other parts from reference TRBV15 and TRBJ2-1): DAMVIQNPRYQVTQFGKPVTLSCSQTLNHNVMYWYQQKSSQAPKLLFHYYDKDFNNEADTPDNFQSRRPNTSFCFLDIRSPGLGDTAMYLCATSRAGTGRNEQFFGPGTRLTVL.

The chain has TRBV20-1 and TRBJ2-3; no clear D gene. This CDR3 comprises 15 residues. CDR1 and CDR2 from the germline V gene are DFQATT and SNEGSKA (reference sequence). The V end was cut by 5 bases, the J end by 4 bases, with 19 bases between. In nucleotides, the CDR3 is TGCAGTGCTCCTACCCCGGCGCGACCACCAGATACGCAGTATTTT. This sequence encodes CSAPTPARPPDTQYF.

This clonotype has more than one count but fewer than ten. This sequence joins TRBV10-3 and TRBJ2-7; no clear D gene. Trimming shortened V by 5 bases and J by 0 bases, and 8 bases separated the two germline ends. The CDR3 runs to 13 residues. Germline loops: CDR1 ENHRY, CDR2 SYGVKD. Here the CDR3 DNA reads TGTGCCATCAGTTCCGACCTCTCCTACGAGCAGTACTTC. Translating it yields CAISSDLSYEQYF.

The chain is built from TRBV7-6 and TRBJ2-5, with D possibly being TRBD1 (8 bases). There are 15 residues in the CDR3. V was cut by 5 bases and J by 4 bases, with 17 bases left in between. Germline assignment: CDR1 SGHVS and CDR2 FNYEAQ. The DNA for the CDR3 is TGTGCCAGCAGCCGAAATACAGGGGGGGTAGAGACCCAGTACTTC. Translated, it gives CASSRNTGGVETQYF.

This chain links TRBV29-1 with TRBJ2-3; perhaps TRBD1 as D (5 bases). V was trimmed by 4 bases and J by 2 bases, leaving 13 bases between them. CDR1 and CDR2 from the germline V gene are SQVTM and ANQGSEA. CDR3 length: 14 amino acids. CDR3 nucleotide sequence: TGCAGCGTTGGGGGCGGATCCTTCACAGATACGCAGTATTTT. It is translated as CSVGGGSFTDTQYF.

This clonotype was observed a handful of times. The V call is TRBV12-3 or TRBV12-4, the J call TRBJ2-5; tentatively, D is TRBD1 (6 bases). CDR3 length: 13 amino acids. Trimming cost V 9 bases and J 1 base, with 12 bases left between them. The CDR3 region has the DNA TGTGCCAGTAATGGACAGCCCCAAGAGACCCAGTACTTC. Translation: CASNGQPQETQYF.

This rearrangement joins TRBV7-2 to TRBJ1-2; D uncertain. The CDR3 is made up of 16 amino acids. V lost 1 base and J lost 0, with 12 bases in between. CDR1 SGHTA and CDR2 FQGNSA come from the germline V gene. CDR3 in amino acids: CASSLDSTSTNYGYTF. The CDR3 DNA sequence: TGTGCCAGCAGCTTAGATTCGACTTCAACTAACTATGGCTACACCTTC.